What follows are 20 T cell receptor beta chains derived from one specimen sequenced in a study of beta chain features in type 1 diabetes. Regarding the study as a whole: Moderate yet significant TCRB CDR3 shortening was seen in Type 1 diabetes patients in all four CD4+ subsets.

The entirety of the isolated RNA underwent reverse transcription, so expressed TCRB transcripts were sequenced. Profiling relied on immunoSEQ multiplex PCR, and the TCRdb table lists in-frame clones only, not all of them. The sample lists under 300,000 clones, roughly 14% seen once, with approximately 0.02% in the top ten. The antigens of these receptors remain unknown. The source material was naive CD4+ T cells from blood. The source of these receptors is a man aged 30 to 45 with type 1 diabetes.

J is TRBJ2-5 and V is TRBV28, with D possibly TRBD2 on 6 matching bases. The CDR3 sequence is 15 residues long. Germline-derived CDR1 and CDR2 are MDHEN and SYDVKM. Trimming pared 6 bases from V and 5 bases from J, leaving 19 bases between. For the CDR3, the DNA is TGTGCCAGCAGCAATGCGGACTCTGCGGGGGAGACCCAGTACTTC. Translation gives CASSNADSAGETQYF.

This sequence joins TRBV4-1 and TRBJ1-2; D gene ambiguous. CDR1 and CDR2 from the germline V gene are MGHRA and YSYEKL. CDR3 size: 17 residues. V was clipped by 4 bases and J by 2 bases, with 20 bases between them. CDR3 coding DNA: TGCGCCAGCAGCCCAGACCTGTATGGGCGGGCGAACTATGGCTACACCTTC. The encoded protein is CASSPDLYGRANYGYTF.

The table lists this clone with a few counts. This rearrangement joins TRBV30 to TRBJ2-5; D might be TRBD2 (7 bases). V was cut by 4 bases and J by 5 bases, with 14 bases left in between. Germline lookup yields CDR1 GTSNPN and CDR2 SVGIG (reference sequence). This CDR3 has 13 amino acids. The CDR3 DNA is TGTGCCTGGAAGGGGGGGGGCAGGGAGACCCAGTACTTC. Protein: CAWKGGGRETQYF.

The V call is TRBV4-1, the J call TRBJ2-1; D remains ambiguous. Germline CDR1 is MGHRA and CDR2 is YSYEKL. Trimming removed 0 bases from V and 12 bases from J, with 18 bases in between. This CDR3 has 15 amino acids. CDR3 in DNA: TGCGCCAGCAGCCAAGACCCAGCGAAAGTACGAGGGCAGTTCTTC. Protein sequence: CASSQDPAKVRGQFF.

The rearrangement joins TRBV28 to TRBJ2-7, with TRBD2 matching 13 bases. The V segment lost 4 bases and the J segment 7 bases; nucleotides outside the gene matches: 7. This CDR3 comprises 15 residues. Germline V gives CDR1 MDHEN, CDR2 SYDVKM. The CDR3 sequence is CASSSGLAGDREQYF. Written as DNA, the CDR3 is TGTGCCAGCAGTTCCGGACTAGCGGGAGATAGGGAGCAGTACTTC.

V gene TRBV25-1 combines with J gene TRBJ1-3; 9 bases fit TRBD1. This CDR3 has 15 amino acids. The germline gives CDR1 MGHDK, CDR2 SYGVNS. The V segment lost 5 bases and the J segment 4 bases; nucleotides outside the gene matches: 6. The chain's CDR3 is CASSSGQGRGNTIYF. The CDR3 nucleotides are TGTGCCAGCAGTTCCGGACAGGGGAGAGGAAACACCATATATTTT.

V and J are TRBV18 and TRBJ2-3, with D unclear. With 3 bases removed from V and 1 base from J, the gap between germline ends came to 8 bases. The CDR3 loop spans 14 amino acids. The V gene's germline CDR1 is KGHSH and CDR2 LQKENI. CDR3 coding DNA: TGTGCCAGCTCACCCACGCAGGGCACAGATACGCAGTATTTT. This translates into CASSPTQGTDTQYF.

V gene TRBV5-1 combines with J gene TRBJ2-5; TRBD1 matches 9 bases. V was clipped by 6 bases and J by 2 bases; unmatched bases: 2. This CDR3 is 13 amino acids long. Germline CDR1 and CDR2: SGHRS and YFSETQ. Written as DNA, the CDR3 is TGCGCCAGCACCGACAGGGGGCAAGAGACCCAGTACTTC. This codes for CASTDRGQETQYF.

This clone was counted between two and nine times. This sequence joins TRBV6-1 and TRBJ2-7, with TRBD1 as a possible D gene (5 bases). V was cut by 2 bases and J by 1 base, with 9 bases left in between. Germline V lookup: CDR1 MNHNS, CDR2 SASEGT. CDR3 length: 14 amino acids. Here the CDR3 reads CASSEFDSSYEQYF. Written as DNA, the CDR3 is TGTGCCAGCAGTGAATTCGACAGTTCCTACGAGCAGTACTTC.

This clone occurred many times. CDR3 residues: CASSQSPWSSYNEQFF. The DNA of the CDR3 is TGCGCCAGCAGTCAATCTCCCTGGAGCTCCTACAATGAGCAGTTCTTC. This rearrangement joins TRBV23-1 to TRBJ2-1; no definite D call. TRBV23-1 is given ORF status, its function remaining uncertain. The CDR3 length is 16 residues. V was trimmed by 0 bases and J by 0 bases, leaving 9 bases between them.

This clone turned up a few times. This chain connects TRBV29-1 to TRBJ1-2; TRBD1 matches 9 bases. Looked up from germline, CDR1 is SQVTM and CDR2 is ANQGSEA. V was clipped by 4 bases and J by 4 bases; unmatched bases: 7. The CDR3 consists of 14 residues. This CDR3 reads CSVGTGTGIYGYTF. CDR3 DNA: TGCAGCGTTGGTACAGGGACAGGGATCTATGGCTACACCTTC.

The sample holds a few counts of this clone. The V call is TRBV30, the J call TRBJ1-4, with a possible D match to TRBD1 (6 bases). The V gene's germline CDR1 is GTSNPN and CDR2 SVGIG (reference sequence). V lost 1 base to trimming and J lost 0 bases, with 9 bases between them. The CDR3 sequence is 15 residues long. This CDR3 reads CAWSGGQTTNEKLFF. In DNA, the CDR3 is TGTGCCTGGAGTGGAGGACAGACAACTAATGAAAAACTGTTTTTT. The full variable domain, with the rest looked up from reference TRBV30 and TRBJ1-4, is SQTIHQWPATLVQPVGSPLSLECTVEGTSNPNLYWYRQAAGRGLQLLFYSVGIGQISSEVPQNLSASRPQDRQFILSSKKLLLSDSGFYLCAWSGGQTTNEKLFFGSGTQLSVL.

The chain recombines TRBV25-1 with TRBJ2-7, with 9 bases lining up with TRBD2. The CDR3 runs 15 residues. V was clipped by 3 bases and J by 3 bases; unmatched bases: 6. Germline CDR1 reads MGHDK; CDR2 reads SYGVNS. CDR3 DNA sequence: TGTGCCAGCAGTGAGTGGCGGGAGGGCCTCTACGAGCAGTACTTC. Amino acid sequence: CASSEWREGLYEQYF.

V usage is TRBV4-2 and J usage is TRBJ2-7; TRBD2 aligns across 7 bases. The CDR3 spans 16 residues. J gave up 0 bases and V 4 bases, and 9 bases lay outside the gene matches. Germline V lookup: CDR1 LGHNA, CDR2 YNFKEQ. The CDR3 coding sequence is TGTGCCAGCAGCCGTAGGCCTAGCGGAGACTCCTACGAGCAGTACTTC. This sequence encodes CASSRRPSGDSYEQYF.

This clone was seen only a few times. The chain is built from TRBV30 and TRBJ1-6; a possible D gene is TRBD1 (6 bases). CDR3 length equals 14 residues. V shed 3 bases and J shed 9 bases, with 15 bases lying between them. Per germline, CDR1 GTSNPN and CDR2 SVGIG (reference sequence). Here the CDR3 reads CAWSATGLGSPLHF. The CDR3 nucleotides are TGTGCCTGGAGCGCTACAGGGCTTGGTTCACCCCTCCACTTT.

The CDR3 spells CASSQFWLAGSNEQFF. The CDR3 DNA sequence: TGCGCCAGCAGCCAGTTTTGGCTAGCGGGAAGCAATGAGCAGTTCTTC. The V and J genes are TRBV4-1 and TRBJ2-1; 9 bases map to TRBD2. The CDR3 is made up of 16 amino acids. V dropped 3 bases and J dropped 6; count of bases not matched to a gene: 9. Germline CDR1 is MGHRA and CDR2 is YSYEKL.

Only a few counts were recorded for this clone. The rearrangement links TRBV28 to TRBJ2-5, with 9 bases fitting TRBD1. CDR1 is MDHEN and CDR2 is SYDVKM in the germline V gene. This CDR3 comprises 16 residues. With V trimmed by 7 bases and J by 0 bases, 9 bases remained unmatched. The DNA of the CDR3 is TGTGCCAGCACCTTTCCCGGGACAGGGAACCAAGAGACCCAGTACTTC. Its translation: CASTFPGTGNQETQYF.

This clone was seen more than once but under ten times. The gene calls are TRBV6-6 and TRBJ1-6, with D perhaps TRBD1 (5 bases). Germline V gene lookup returns CDR1 MNHNY and CDR2 SVGAGI (reference sequence). V lost 3 bases and J 7 bases, leaving 10 bases between the germline ends. CDR3 length equals 14 residues. The CDR3 sequence is CASSYRGENSPLHF. CDR3 nucleotide sequence: TGTGCCAGCAGTTATCGGGGGGAGAATTCACCCCTCCACTTT.

This chain joins TRBV7-9 and TRBJ2-1; D is possibly TRBD1 (6 bases). The CDR3 consists of 15 residues. Trimming took off 3 bases at V and 4 bases at J, with 13 bases between the two ends. Germline loops: CDR1 SEHNR, CDR2 FQNEAQ (reference sequence). The CDR3 region has the DNA TGTGCCAGCAGCTTGGGGCAAGGGACATACAATGAGCAGTTCTTC. As protein: CASSLGQGTYNEQFF.

This clone was picked up a small number of times. The V call is TRBV7-9, the J call TRBJ2-3, with 10 bases lining up with TRBD1. The CDR3 sequence is 16 residues long. V gave up 4 bases and J gave up 5 bases; unmatched junction bases: 9. Germline-derived CDR1 and CDR2 are SEHNR and FQNEAQ (reference sequence). This chain's CDR3 is CASSSWDRGIGDTQYF. CDR3 sequence (DNA): TGTGCCAGCAGCTCTTGGGACAGGGGAATCGGAGATACGCAGTATTTT.